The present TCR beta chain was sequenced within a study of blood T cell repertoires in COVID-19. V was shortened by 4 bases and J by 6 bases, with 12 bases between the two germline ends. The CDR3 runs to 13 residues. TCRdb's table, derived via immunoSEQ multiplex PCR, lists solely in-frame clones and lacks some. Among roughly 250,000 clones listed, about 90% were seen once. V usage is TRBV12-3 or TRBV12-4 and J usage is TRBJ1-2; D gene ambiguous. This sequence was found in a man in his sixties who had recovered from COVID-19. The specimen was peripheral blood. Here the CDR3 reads CASSWRTRDGYTF. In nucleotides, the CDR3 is TGTGCCAGCAGTTGGCGGACGAGGGATGGCTACACCTTC.